The rows below give T cell receptor beta chains drawn from one sample of a study of OX40 agonist ivuxolimab in advanced cancers. TCRdb's table, derived via immunoSEQ multiplex PCR, lists solely in-frame clones and lacks some. The table lists tens of thousands of clones, roughly nine tenths of them singletons, with roughly 1% in the top ten. The specimen comprised CD4+ or CD8+ T cells sorted from blood, sampled in a trial of the OX40 agonist ivuxolimab. Receptors were obtained from an adult with an advanced solid tumor such as melanoma, head and neck, liver or kidney cancer. Each CDR3 is given with its conserved first and last residue. A D gene is named only where the DNA matches it firmly. The size of a clone is reported for some rows only, either as once, few or many, or as a class for expanded clones.

d_gene: -
v_gene: TRBV29-1
abundance: -
j_gene: TRBJ2-2
CDR3aa: CSSGTGYGELFF
CDR3nt: TGCAGCTCGGGAACAGGGTACGGGGAGCTGTTTTTT

d_gene: -
v_gene: TRBV7-2
abundance: -
j_gene: TRBJ2-3
CDR3aa: CASSSRLPGPVADTQYF
CDR3nt: TGTGCCAGCAGCTCCCGACTCCCGGGTCCCGTAGCAGATACGCAGTATTTT

d_gene: TRBD1
v_gene: TRBV7-2
abundance: -
j_gene: TRBJ1-5
CDR3aa: CASSISGTVNQPQHF
CDR3nt: TGTGCCAGCAGCATTTCCGGGACAGTGAATCAGCCCCAGCATTTT

d_gene: -
v_gene: TRBV6-5
abundance: -
j_gene: TRBJ2-7
CDR3aa: CASSPQGEVGTEYF
CDR3nt: TGTGCCAGCAGTCCGCAGGGAGAAGTGGGAACAGAGTACTTC

d_gene: -
v_gene: TRBV30
abundance: -
j_gene: TRBJ2-3
CDR3aa: CAWAPGVRTQYF
CDR3nt: TGTGCCTGGGCTCCAGGGGTTCGTACGCAGTATTTT

d_gene: -
v_gene: TRBV28
abundance: -
j_gene: TRBJ2-2
CDR3aa: CATLRGQGANTGELFF
CDR3nt: TGTGCCACTCTGCGGGGGCAGGGGGCTAACACCGGGGAGCTGTTTTTT

d_gene: -
v_gene: TRBV6-5
abundance: -
j_gene: TRBJ2-5
CDR3aa: CASSYSKDTQYF
CDR3nt: TGTGCCAGCAGTTACTCGAAGGATACCCAGTACTTC

d_gene: -
v_gene: TRBV19
abundance: -
j_gene: TRBJ1-1
CDR3aa: CASRTTGNTEAFF
CDR3nt: TGTGCCAGTAGAACCACAGGAAACACTGAAGCTTTCTTT

d_gene: TRBD1
v_gene: TRBV7-2
abundance: -
j_gene: TRBJ1-2
CDR3aa: CASSLGEGARYGYTF
CDR3nt: TGTGCCAGCAGCTTAGGGGAGGGGGCCCGCTATGGCTACACCTTC

d_gene: -
v_gene: TRBV6-5
abundance: -
j_gene: TRBJ1-2
CDR3aa: CASSSRGGTEGDYTF
CDR3nt: TGTGCCAGCAGTTCTCGGGGGGGAACAGAGGGAGACTACACCTTC

d_gene: -
v_gene: TRBV19
abundance: -
j_gene: TRBJ1-3
CDR3aa: CASTPRVFRYSGNTIYF
CDR3nt: TGTGCCAGTACCCCCCGAGTTTTTAGGTACTCTGGAAACACCATATATTTT

d_gene: TRBD2
v_gene: TRBV2
abundance: -
j_gene: TRBJ2-1
CDR3aa: CASSATSGTYNEQFF
CDR3nt: TGTGCCAGCAGTGCTACTAGCGGGACATACAATGAGCAGTTCTTC

d_gene: -
v_gene: TRBV7-2
abundance: -
j_gene: TRBJ2-3
CDR3aa: CASSLKKGGDTQYF
CDR3nt: TGTGCCAGCAGCTTAAAGAAGGGGGGAGATACGCAGTATTTT

d_gene: -
v_gene: TRBV15
abundance: once
j_gene: TRBJ1-4
CDR3aa: CATSSPGGDEKLFF
CDR3nt: TGTGCCACCAGCTCCCCCGGCGGGGATGAAAAACTGTTTTTT

d_gene: -
v_gene: TRBV7-2
abundance: -
j_gene: TRBJ2-3
CDR3aa: CASSLTSTDTDTQYF
CDR3nt: TGTGCCAGCAGCTTAACGAGTACAGATACAGATACGCAGTATTTT

d_gene: -
v_gene: TRBV5-1
abundance: -
j_gene: TRBJ1-2
CDR3aa: CASSLGSGDGYTF
CDR3nt: TGCGCCAGCAGCTTGGGGTCAGGGGATGGCTACACCTTC

d_gene: TRBD2
v_gene: TRBV6-1
abundance: -
j_gene: TRBJ2-7
CDR3aa: CASRTSGIHEQYF
CDR3nt: TGTGCCAGCAGAACCAGCGGGATCCACGAGCAGTACTTC

d_gene: TRBD2
v_gene: TRBV11-2
abundance: -
j_gene: TRBJ2-7
CDR3aa: CASSRGLAGEQQYF
CDR3nt: TGTGCCAGCAGCCGGGGACTAGCGGGGGAACAGCAGTACTTC

d_gene: TRBD2
v_gene: TRBV11-2
abundance: -
j_gene: TRBJ2-5
CDR3aa: CASSLWTSGRSGQETQYF
CDR3nt: TGTGCCAGCAGCTTATGGACTAGCGGGAGATCGGGGCAAGAGACCCAGTACTTC

d_gene: TRBD1
v_gene: TRBV2
abundance: -
j_gene: TRBJ1-3
CDR3aa: CASSWTGGSGNTIYF
CDR3nt: TGTGCCAGCAGCTGGACAGGGGGCTCTGGAAACACCATATATTTT

d_gene: -
v_gene: TRBV10-3
abundance: -
j_gene: TRBJ1-4
CDR3aa: CAISEHPGRGDEKLFF
CDR3nt: TGTGCCATCAGTGAGCACCCAGGGAGGGGAGATGAAAAACTGTTTTTT

d_gene: TRBD1
v_gene: TRBV6-5
abundance: -
j_gene: TRBJ1-2
CDR3aa: CASSYSDRGNYGYTF
CDR3nt: TGTGCCAGCAGTTACTCGGACAGGGGTAACTATGGCTACACCTTC

d_gene: TRBD2
v_gene: TRBV7-2
abundance: -
j_gene: TRBJ2-7
CDR3aa: CASSLAPSGTIYEQYF
CDR3nt: TGTGCCAGCAGCTTAGCCCCTAGCGGGACTATCTACGAGCAGTACTTC

d_gene: -
v_gene: TRBV7-9
abundance: -
j_gene: TRBJ2-5
CDR3aa: CASSPRDIQETQYF
CDR3nt: TGTGCCAGCAGCCCCCGGGACATCCAAGAGACCCAGTACTTC

d_gene: TRBD1
v_gene: TRBV18
abundance: -
j_gene: TRBJ2-7
CDR3aa: CASSPIGPGQGSYEQYF
CDR3nt: TGTGCCAGCTCACCAATAGGACCGGGACAGGGGTCCTACGAGCAGTACTTC

d_gene: -
v_gene: TRBV7-2
abundance: once
j_gene: TRBJ2-5
CDR3aa: CASSSTGPKETQYF
CDR3nt: TGTGCCAGCAGCTCAACCGGACCCAAAGAGACCCAGTACTTC

d_gene: -
v_gene: TRBV5-1
abundance: -
j_gene: TRBJ1-1
CDR3aa: CASSLLRWGLTEAFF
CDR3nt: TGCGCCAGCAGCCTTCTCAGGTGGGGCTTAACTGAAGCTTTCTTT

d_gene: TRBD1
v_gene: TRBV30
abundance: -
j_gene: TRBJ2-4
CDR3aa: CAIDRDRIKNIQYF
CDR3nt: TGTGCCATAGACCGGGACAGAATAAAAAACATTCAGTACTTC

d_gene: -
v_gene: TRBV28
abundance: -
j_gene: TRBJ2-7
CDR3aa: CASSPLGPRGPYEQYF
CDR3nt: TGTGCCAGCAGTCCCCTAGGACCCCGGGGGCCCTACGAGCAGTACTTC

d_gene: -
v_gene: TRBV10-3
abundance: -
j_gene: TRBJ2-1
CDR3aa: CAIKEHVGLSYNEQFF
CDR3nt: TGTGCCATCAAAGAACATGTGGGGCTCTCCTACAATGAGCAGTTCTTC

d_gene: -
v_gene: TRBV6-5
abundance: -
j_gene: TRBJ2-1
CDR3aa: CASSSGWGKGEQFF
CDR3nt: TGTGCCAGCAGTTCCGGATGGGGTAAGGGAGAGCAGTTCTTC

d_gene: TRBD2
v_gene: TRBV5-4
abundance: once
j_gene: TRBJ2-3
CDR3aa: CASGRDYTDTQYF
CDR3nt: TGTGCCAGCGGCCGGGACTACACAGATACGCAGTATTTT

d_gene: TRBD2
v_gene: TRBV7-2
abundance: -
j_gene: TRBJ2-3
CDR3aa: CASTSGGGTDTQYF
CDR3nt: TGTGCCAGTACTAGCGGGGGGGGCACAGATACGCAGTATTTT

d_gene: TRBD1
v_gene: TRBV19
abundance: -
j_gene: TRBJ2-2
CDR3aa: CASRHRTGVTGELFF
CDR3nt: TGTGCCAGTAGGCATCGGACAGGGGTCACCGGGGAGCTGTTTTTT

d_gene: TRBD2
v_gene: TRBV6-5
abundance: -
j_gene: TRBJ2-1
CDR3aa: CASSLTSGGNNEQFF
CDR3nt: TGTGCCAGCAGCCTCACTAGCGGAGGTAACAATGAGCAGTTCTTC

d_gene: TRBD2
v_gene: TRBV7-7
abundance: -
j_gene: TRBJ2-3
CDR3aa: CASSFQLAGELDTQYF
CDR3nt: TGTGCCAGCAGCTTCCAACTAGCGGGAGAGTTAGATACGCAGTATTTT

d_gene: TRBD2
v_gene: TRBV10-3
abundance: -
j_gene: TRBJ2-1
CDR3aa: CAISEGVTSAEQFF
CDR3nt: TGTGCCATCAGTGAAGGGGTCACTAGCGCTGAGCAGTTCTTC

d_gene: -
v_gene: TRBV7-2
abundance: -
j_gene: TRBJ2-1
CDR3aa: CASSSPPDRVKQFF
CDR3nt: TGTGCCAGCAGCTCCCCACCGGATAGGGTCAAGCAGTTCTTC

d_gene: -
v_gene: TRBV2
abundance: -
j_gene: TRBJ2-5
CDR3aa: CASSSNGLHQETQYF
CDR3nt: TGTGCCAGCAGCTCGAACGGACTCCACCAAGAGACCCAGTACTTC

d_gene: TRBD1
v_gene: TRBV2
abundance: -
j_gene: TRBJ1-2
CDR3aa: CASSQEQGKAGYTF
CDR3nt: TGTGCCAGCAGTCAAGAACAGGGGAAAGCTGGCTACACCTTC

d_gene: TRBD2
v_gene: TRBV7-2
abundance: -
j_gene: TRBJ2-1
CDR3aa: CASSLQAGQYNEQFF
CDR3nt: TGTGCCAGCAGCTTACAAGCGGGGCAATACAATGAGCAGTTCTTC

d_gene: -
v_gene: TRBV11-2
abundance: once
j_gene: TRBJ2-1
CDR3aa: CASSLRPGRNNEQFF
CDR3nt: TGTGCCAGCAGCTTGCGGCCGGGACGGAACAATGAGCAGTTCTTC

d_gene: -
v_gene: TRBV19
abundance: -
j_gene: TRBJ2-2
CDR3aa: CASSIGTVGGTGELFF
CDR3nt: TGTGCCAGTAGTATAGGTACTGTAGGCGGGACCGGGGAGCTGTTTTTT

d_gene: TRBD1
v_gene: TRBV19
abundance: -
j_gene: TRBJ2-7
CDR3aa: CASSIRNTGGYEQYF
CDR3nt: TGTGCCAGTAGTATAAGGAATACAGGGGGCTACGAGCAGTACTTC

d_gene: -
v_gene: TRBV14
abundance: -
j_gene: TRBJ2-3
CDR3aa: CASSQALGGNTQYF
CDR3nt: TGTGCCAGCAGCCAAGCCCTGGGTGGGAATACGCAGTATTTT

d_gene: TRBD2
v_gene: TRBV28
abundance: -
j_gene: TRBJ2-7
CDR3aa: CASNLAGDSYEQYF
CDR3nt: TGTGCCAGCAATCTAGCGGGGGACTCCTACGAGCAGTACTTC

d_gene: -
v_gene: TRBV20-1
abundance: -
j_gene: TRBJ1-2
CDR3aa: CSAHRANGYTF
CDR3nt: TGCAGTGCCCACAGGGCTAATGGCTACACCTTC

d_gene: TRBD1
v_gene: TRBV5-1
abundance: few
j_gene: TRBJ2-3
CDR3aa: CASSAGQGAFTDTQYF
CDR3nt: TGCGCCAGCAGCGCGGGACAGGGCGCGTTCACAGATACGCAGTATTTT

d_gene: TRBD2
v_gene: TRBV6-1
abundance: -
j_gene: TRBJ2-1
CDR3aa: CASRETSGRGQFF
CDR3nt: TGTGCCAGCAGGGAGACTAGCGGGAGGGGTCAGTTCTTC

d_gene: -
v_gene: TRBV9
abundance: once
j_gene: TRBJ2-3
CDR3aa: CASSVGRGGTDTQYF
CDR3nt: TGTGCCAGCAGCGTAGGGCGGGGCGGGACAGATACGCAGTATTTT

d_gene: -
v_gene: TRBV18
abundance: -
j_gene: TRBJ1-1
CDR3aa: CASSPGENTEAFF
CDR3nt: TGTGCCAGCTCACCTGGGGAGAACACTGAAGCTTTCTTT